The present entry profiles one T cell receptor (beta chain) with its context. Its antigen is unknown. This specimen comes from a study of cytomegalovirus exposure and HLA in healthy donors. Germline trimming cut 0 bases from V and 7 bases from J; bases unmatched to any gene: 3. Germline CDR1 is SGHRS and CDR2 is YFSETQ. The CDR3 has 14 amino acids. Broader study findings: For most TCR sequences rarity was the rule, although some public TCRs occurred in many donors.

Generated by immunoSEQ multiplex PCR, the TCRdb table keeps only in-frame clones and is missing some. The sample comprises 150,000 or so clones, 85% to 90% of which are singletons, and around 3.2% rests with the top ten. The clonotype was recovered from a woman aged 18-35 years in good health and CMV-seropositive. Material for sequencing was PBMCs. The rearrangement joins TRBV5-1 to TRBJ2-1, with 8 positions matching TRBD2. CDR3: CASSLGLARNEQFF. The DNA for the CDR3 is TGCGCCAGCAGCTTGGGACTAGCGAGGAATGAGCAGTTCTTC.